This TCR beta chain emerged from a study of identical twins. Germline-derived CDR1 and CDR2 are ENHRY and SYGVKD. The CDR3 has 15 residues. V was pared by 7 bases and J by 5 bases, with 19 bases between. From the 5' RACE reads, TCRdb called clonotypes with MiXCR, one entry per CDR3 protein. Of around 1.7 million distinct CDR3 sequences in the sample, roughly a third are singletons; the top ten hold around 0.3%. This clonotype has a single count. The TCR sequence derives from a newborn girl in good health. Source material: cord blood. J is TRBJ2-3 and V is TRBV10-3, with D perhaps matching TRBD1 (7 bases). CDR3 in DNA: TGTGCCATCACCCAGGGGGGCGGGACTCGAGATACGCAGTATTTT. Its protein is CAITQGGGTRDTQYF.